The rows below give T cell receptor beta chains drawn from one sample of a study of cytomegalovirus exposure and HLA in healthy donors. Data came from immunoSEQ multiplex PCR; TCRdb stores just in-frame clones and leaves some out. The repertoire holds 130,000 or so clones, over 65% seen once, with over 1.5% in the top ten. Material: PBMCs. The receptors stem from a man aged 35 to 55 in good health and CMV-seronegative. The CDR3 runs from the conserved cysteine through the conserved F or W. A D gene is named only where the DNA matches it firmly.

j_call: TRBJ2-7; v_call: TRBV5-4; d_call: TRBD1; cdr3_aa: CASSLGVGQATYEQYF
j_call: TRBJ2-5; v_call: TRBV5-1; d_call: -; cdr3_aa: CASTLWGPETQYF
j_call: TRBJ2-1; v_call: TRBV4-3; d_call: TRBD2; cdr3_aa: CASSQDRLAGEDEQFF
j_call: TRBJ1-1; v_call: TRBV2; d_call: -; cdr3_aa: CASTEEASGAFF
j_call: TRBJ2-7; v_call: TRBV27; d_call: -; cdr3_aa: CASSYSVSYEQYF
j_call: TRBJ2-2; v_call: TRBV7-3; d_call: -; cdr3_aa: CASSQGSRGSGELFF
j_call: TRBJ2-5; v_call: TRBV10-3; d_call: -; cdr3_aa: CAISEENKQETQYF
j_call: TRBJ1-2; v_call: TRBV2; d_call: -; cdr3_aa: CANLGGAGYTF
j_call: TRBJ2-3; v_call: TRBV7-3; d_call: TRBD2; cdr3_aa: CASSNLKREGGGTDTQYF
j_call: TRBJ2-1; v_call: TRBV15; d_call: TRBD2; cdr3_aa: CATSRVAGGGRQFF
j_call: TRBJ2-7; v_call: TRBV11-2; d_call: -; cdr3_aa: CASSLGPTYEQYF
j_call: TRBJ2-1; v_call: TRBV9; d_call: TRBD1; cdr3_aa: CASSGGQVTNEQFF
j_call: TRBJ2-1; v_call: TRBV18; d_call: -; cdr3_aa: CASSPGLNNEQFF
j_call: TRBJ1-3; v_call: TRBV10-3; d_call: -; cdr3_aa: CAISREFYSGNTIYF